The entry that follows covers one T cell receptor (beta chain) sequence. Its antigen target is currently unknown. The sample holds no much larger clone one base away, and base qualities are not on file. RNA was extracted using the RNeasy kit, and about 0.45 to 1 ug of the RNA was reverse transcribed with random hexamers. TCR beta CDR3 regions were amplified with the immunoSEQ multiplex PCR assay covering 54 Vbeta and 13 Jbeta segments. PCR amplification bias was corrected using a synthetic template baseline for primer optimization and computational correction. Turning to the authors' computational methods: Only productive sequences were kept, with reads annotated to V, D and J genes according to IMGT and analyzed in immunoSEQ Analyzer. Clonality was calculated as one minus the Shannon entropy normalized by log2 of the number of productive unique sequences. For each patient and control, public and private clones were evaluated among the 100 most prevalent clones. Susac-specific clones were defined as absent from healthy and MS cohorts, around 1,000 published viral clones and other ImmuneACCESS disease sequences. The raw public data were reprocessed by TCRdb itself: fastp quality trimming at Q25, MiXCR clonotype calling, in-frame beta chains only. Duplicate CDR3 protein sequences are folded into a single record with the most common DNA and genes. The authors' filters were not applied to this entry. This sample has over 130,000 distinct CDR3 sequences in its table, and roughly 94% of those were observed once. 0.14% of the sample lies in the top ten.

This entry belongs to a study of CD8 T cells in Susac syndrome (dated by TCRdb to about 2019). Background for the entire study: Of the Susac syndrome patients who were sequenced, roughly 6 had clinically active disease and eight or nine were in clinical remission. Repertoire sequencing was used to test whether CD8+ T cell activation and differentiation in Susac syndrome was antigen driven. Susac syndrome patients were therapy-naive, on corticosteroids (some also receiving IVIg), or on IVIg alone at blood withdrawal.

The CDR3, cysteine through phenylalanine, is 16 amino acids long. Kept here is only the CDR3 DNA, which spans 48 bases and is read in frame from base 1. CDR1 and CDR2, per the germline V gene (reference sequence), are GTSNPN and SVGIG. Relative to germline, V is 3 bases shorter and J is 2 bases shorter, with 19 bases between their ends. Peripheral blood CD8+ and CD4+ T cells from healthy donors, Susac syndrome patients and multiple sclerosis patients were profiled using high-throughput TCR beta sequencing. The Susac syndrome patients fulfilled recently defined diagnostic criteria for definite or probable disease. Bulk CD8+ and CD4+ T cells were purified by magnetic negative isolation, whereas CD8+ TEMRA cells were enriched by FACS. Blood was collected in EDTA tubes and processed within 24 hours, with PBMCs isolated through density gradient centrifugation. PBMCs intended for TCR sequencing were cryopreserved in liquid nitrogen and thawed later in a water bath at 37 degrees C. Purity of sorted or isolated CD4+, CD8+ and CD8+ TEMRA cells was at least 90%.

What the research found in general, with its limitations: In the CD4+ T cell repertoire of Susac syndrome patients, clonal expansion was not detected. The number of individuals in the TCR sequencing and HLA analysis was acknowledged as relatively small.

Sequencing was carried out using CD4+ T cells from PBMCs. Recombination connected TRBV30 to TRBJ1-2; TRBD1 is a possible D gene, resting on 5 matching bases. The receptor was isolated from a human donor with Susac syndrome. In nucleotides, the sequence is TGTGCCTGGAGCTCCGGGACGAGACTATTGAACTATGGCTACACCTTC. Its translation reads: CAWSSGTRLLNYGYTF. Extended through the reference TRBV30 and TRBJ1-2 proteins, this CDR3 yields the full variable domain: SQTIHQWPATLVQPVGSPLSLECTVEGTSNPNLYWYRQAAGRGLQLLFYSVGIGQISSEVPQNLSASRPQDRQFILSSKKLLLSDSGFYLCAWSSGTRLLNYGYTFGSGTRLTVV.